The TCR beta chain under discussion was sequenced for a study of control samples from healthy donors and cancer patients. Trimming removed 2 bases from V and 11 bases from J, with 13 bases in between. Germline V lookup: CDR1 MNHEY, CDR2 SVGAGI. This CDR3 spans 13 amino acids. TCRdb's table, derived via immunoSEQ multiplex PCR, lists solely in-frame clones and lacks some. The sample records about 94,000 clones, about nine tenths being singletons. The TCR was taken from a woman aged 18 to 35 in good health. Sequenced sample: blood. V gene TRBV6-5 combines with J gene TRBJ2-1; D is undetermined. DNA for the CDR3: TGTGCCAGCAGTTACGGTGACCGCGCTAAGCAGTTCTTC. It encodes CASSYGDRAKQFF.